This TCR beta chain originates from a study of post-analysis software for immune sequencing data. Study details: Multiple sclerosis in the patients followed relapsing-remitting, secondary progressive and progressive-relapsing courses. Study-wide results and caveats: Pronounced co-clustering by F measure was evident among identically batched samples. A handful of TRBV segments, including TRBV5-6, TRBV5-1 and TRBV20-1, were more frequent in patients than controls. Diversity measured as normalized Chao1 was significantly lower in multiple sclerosis patients than in controls.

Carried by the TCR beta cDNA libraries were unique molecular identifiers. The authors obtained about 520,000 cDNA molecules from approximately 1 to 10 million T cells. Via MiXCR, TCRdb re-called the PCR reads, giving one row per CDR3 protein. The profile shows about 380,000 distinct CDR3 sequences, about a third of them singletons. In this sample, this clonotype turned up many times. The antigen remains unidentified. The CDR3 covers 14 residues. In germline, CDR1 is SGHNT, CDR2 YYREEE (reference sequence). V shed 3 bases and J shed 6 bases, with 13 bases lying between them. The receptor's source is a girl under 18 with multiple sclerosis. The V and J genes are TRBV5-4 and TRBJ2-4, with D possibly being TRBD1 or TRBD2 (5 bases each). Material for sequencing was blood. The CDR3 coding sequence is TGTGCCAGCAGCTACCGGGACCGGTCAAACATTCAGTACTTC. Amino acids: CASSYRDRSNIQYF.